A single sample gave rise to the 6 T cell receptor beta chains below, sequenced in a study of OX40 agonist ivuxolimab in advanced cancers. Some clones are missing from TCRdb's copy, which holds only in-frame ones; the method was immunoSEQ multiplex PCR. The data show over 85,000 clones, around 88% seen once. The specimen was CD4+ or CD8+ T cells sorted from blood, collected in a trial of the OX40 agonist ivuxolimab. The receptors were gathered from an adult with an advanced solid tumor such as melanoma, head and neck, liver or kidney cancer.

V usage is TRBV5-4 and J usage is TRBJ2-2, with 7 positions matching TRBD1. Per germline, CDR1 SGHNT and CDR2 YYREEE (reference sequence). The junction had 8 bases not matched to a gene; V was cut back by 4 bases and J by 2 bases. The CDR3 is 16 residues long. The CDR3 here is CASSPTGTANTGELFF. CDR3 nucleotides: TGTGCCAGCAGCCCTACCGGGACAGCTAACACCGGGGAGCTGTTTTTT.

The chain uses TRBV2 and TRBJ1-2; the D gene is possibly TRBD1 (5 bases). V was cut by 8 bases and J by 7 bases, with 23 bases left in between. Germline CDR1 is SNHLY and CDR2 is FYNNEI. The CDR3 runs 15 residues. CDR3 protein: CASQRTRDGRGGYTF. The CDR3 nucleotides are TGTGCCAGCCAGAGGACAAGGGATGGGAGGGGTGGCTACACCTTC.

The rearrangement uses TRBV5-6 and TRBJ1-5; perhaps TRBD1 as D (5 bases). V was cut by 3 bases and J by 5 bases, with 12 bases left in between. The CDR3 length is 14 residues. Germline V CDR1 and CDR2: SGHDT, YYEEEE. CDR3 loop: CASSSYRNYQPQHF. The CDR3 DNA sequence: TGTGCCAGCAGCTCCTACAGGAATTATCAGCCCCAGCATTTT.

V gene TRBV10-3 combines with J gene TRBJ1-1, with 12 bases identical to TRBD1. J gave up 4 bases and V 10 bases, and 7 bases lay outside the gene matches. Germline V lookup: CDR1 ENHRY, CDR2 SYGVKD. This CDR3 comprises 14 residues. CDR3 coding DNA: TGTGCCACACGAAGGGACAGGGGGCTCACTGAAGCTTTCTTT. Amino acid sequence: CATRRDRGLTEAFF.

DNA for the CDR3: TGTGCCAGCAGCCAAGATGGGGTAGGACCCTACGAGCAGTACTTC. It translates to CASSQDGVGPYEQYF. V gene TRBV5-4 combines with J gene TRBJ2-7; D is ambiguous. The CDR3 has 15 residues. The germline gives CDR1 SGHNT, CDR2 YYREEE (reference sequence). Trimming removed 4 bases from V and 2 bases from J, with 16 bases in between.

V gene TRBV11-2 combines with J gene TRBJ2-2, with 7 bases aligning to TRBD2. The CDR3 consists of 15 residues. In germline, CDR1 is SGHAT, CDR2 FQNNGV. Unmatched junction bases numbered 3, after V lost 3 bases and J lost 2 bases. The CDR3: CASSFAGVNTGELFF. In DNA form, the CDR3 reads TGTGCCAGCAGCTTTGCGGGGGTAAACACCGGGGAGCTGTTTTTT.